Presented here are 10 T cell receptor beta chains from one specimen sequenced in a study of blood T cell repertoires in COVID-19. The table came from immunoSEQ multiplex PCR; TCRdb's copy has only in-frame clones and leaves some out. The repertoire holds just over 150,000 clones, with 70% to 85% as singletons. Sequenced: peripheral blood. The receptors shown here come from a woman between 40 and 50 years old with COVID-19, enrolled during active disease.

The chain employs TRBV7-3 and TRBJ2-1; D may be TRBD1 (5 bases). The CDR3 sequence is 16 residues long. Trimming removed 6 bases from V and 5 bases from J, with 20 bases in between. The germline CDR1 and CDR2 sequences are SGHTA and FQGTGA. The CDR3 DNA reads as TGTGCCAGCAGTCACCTCCCCCGGACAACGAACAATGAGCAGTTCTTC. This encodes CASSHLPRTTNNEQFF. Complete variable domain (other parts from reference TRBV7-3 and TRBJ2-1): GAGVSQTPSNKVTEKGKYVELRCDPISGHTALYWYRQSLGQGPEFLIYFQGTGAADDSGLPNDRFFAVRPEGSVSTLKIQRTERGDSAVYLCASSHLPRTTNNEQFFGPGTRLTVL.

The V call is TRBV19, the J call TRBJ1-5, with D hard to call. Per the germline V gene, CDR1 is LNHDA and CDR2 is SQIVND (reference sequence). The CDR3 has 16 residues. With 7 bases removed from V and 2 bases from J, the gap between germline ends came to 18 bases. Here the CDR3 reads CASTRSVSLGNQPQHF. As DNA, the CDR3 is TGTGCCAGTACGCGCTCGGTTTCCTTAGGCAATCAGCCCCAGCATTTT.

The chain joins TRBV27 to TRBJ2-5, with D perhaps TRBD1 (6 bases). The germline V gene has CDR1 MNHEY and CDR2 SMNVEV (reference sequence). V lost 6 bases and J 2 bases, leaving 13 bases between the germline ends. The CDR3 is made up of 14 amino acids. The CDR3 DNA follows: TGTGCCAGCAGCCCAGGGGCGGCTCAAGAGACCCAGTACTTC. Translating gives CASSPGAAQETQYF.

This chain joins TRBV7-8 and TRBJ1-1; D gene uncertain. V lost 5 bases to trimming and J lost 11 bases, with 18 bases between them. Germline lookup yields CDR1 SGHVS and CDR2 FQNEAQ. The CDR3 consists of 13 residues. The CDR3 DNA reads TGTGCCAGCAGCAGAGACCGAGAGAGGGTGGCTTTCTTT. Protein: CASSRDRERVAFF.

The CDR3 DNA is TGTGCCAGCAGCGAGAGGCCCAGGGCGACAGATACGCAGTATTTT. It yields the protein CASSERPRATDTQYF. The chain combines TRBV3-1 (or the pseudogene TRBV3-2) with TRBJ2-3, with a weak D call TRBD1 (5 bases). CDR3 length: 15 amino acids. Trimming took off 5 bases at V and 3 bases at J, with 15 bases between the two ends. Germline V lookup: CDR1 LGHDT, CDR2 YNNKEL (reference sequence).

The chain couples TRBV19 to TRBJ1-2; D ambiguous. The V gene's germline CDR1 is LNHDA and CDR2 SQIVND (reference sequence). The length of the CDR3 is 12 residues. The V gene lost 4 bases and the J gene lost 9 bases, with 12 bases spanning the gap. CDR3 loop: CASSTQAGSYTF. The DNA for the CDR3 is TGTGCCAGTAGTACCCAGGCGGGGAGCTACACCTTC.

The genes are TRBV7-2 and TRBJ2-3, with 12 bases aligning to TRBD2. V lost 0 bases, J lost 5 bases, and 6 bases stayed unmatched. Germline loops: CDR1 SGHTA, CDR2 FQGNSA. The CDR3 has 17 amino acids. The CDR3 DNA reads TGTGCCAGCAGCTTAGCTCTAGCGGGGGGGCACCAAGATACGCAGTATTTT. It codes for CASSLALAGGHQDTQYF.

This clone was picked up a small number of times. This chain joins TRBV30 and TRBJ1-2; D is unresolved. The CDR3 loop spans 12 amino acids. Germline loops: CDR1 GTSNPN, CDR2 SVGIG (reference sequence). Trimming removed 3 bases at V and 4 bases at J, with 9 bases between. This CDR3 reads CAWSYRSYGYTF. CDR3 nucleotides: TGTGCCTGGAGCTACAGAAGCTATGGCTACACCTTC.

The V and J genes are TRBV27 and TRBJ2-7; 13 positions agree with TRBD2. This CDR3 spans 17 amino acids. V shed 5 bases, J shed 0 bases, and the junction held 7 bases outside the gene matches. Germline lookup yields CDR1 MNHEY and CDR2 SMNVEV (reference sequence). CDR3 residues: CASSTYRTSGSSYEQYF. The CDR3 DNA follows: TGTGCCAGCAGTACTTACCGGACTAGCGGGAGCTCCTACGAGCAGTACTTC.

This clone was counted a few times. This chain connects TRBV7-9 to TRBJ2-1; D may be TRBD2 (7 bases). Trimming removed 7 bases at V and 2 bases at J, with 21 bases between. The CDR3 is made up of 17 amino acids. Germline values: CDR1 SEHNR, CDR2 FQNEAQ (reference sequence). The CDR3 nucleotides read TGTGCCAGCACCTCAAGGGGGGGCAGGATTCCCTACAATGAGCAGTTCTTC. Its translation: CASTSRGGRIPYNEQFF. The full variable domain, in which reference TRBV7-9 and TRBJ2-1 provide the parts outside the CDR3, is DTGVSQNPRHKITKRGQNVTFRCDPISEHNRLYWYRQTLGQGPEFLTYFQNEAQLEKSRLLSDRFSAERPKGSFSTLEIQRTEQGDSAMYLCASTSRGGRIPYNEQFFGPGTRLTVL.